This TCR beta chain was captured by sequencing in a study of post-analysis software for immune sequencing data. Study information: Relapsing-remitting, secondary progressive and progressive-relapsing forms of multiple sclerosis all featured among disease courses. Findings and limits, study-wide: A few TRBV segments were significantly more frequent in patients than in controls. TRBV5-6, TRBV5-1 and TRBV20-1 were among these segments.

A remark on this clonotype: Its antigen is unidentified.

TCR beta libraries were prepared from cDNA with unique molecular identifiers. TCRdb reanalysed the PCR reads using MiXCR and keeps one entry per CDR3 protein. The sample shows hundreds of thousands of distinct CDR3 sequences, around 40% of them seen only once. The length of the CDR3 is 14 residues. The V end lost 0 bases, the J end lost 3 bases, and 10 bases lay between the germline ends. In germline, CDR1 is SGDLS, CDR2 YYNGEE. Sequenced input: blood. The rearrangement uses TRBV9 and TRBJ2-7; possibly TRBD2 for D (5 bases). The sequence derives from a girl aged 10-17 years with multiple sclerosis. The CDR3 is CASSVVPGNYEQYF. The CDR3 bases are TGTGCCAGCAGCGTAGTTCCGGGGAACTACGAGCAGTACTTC.